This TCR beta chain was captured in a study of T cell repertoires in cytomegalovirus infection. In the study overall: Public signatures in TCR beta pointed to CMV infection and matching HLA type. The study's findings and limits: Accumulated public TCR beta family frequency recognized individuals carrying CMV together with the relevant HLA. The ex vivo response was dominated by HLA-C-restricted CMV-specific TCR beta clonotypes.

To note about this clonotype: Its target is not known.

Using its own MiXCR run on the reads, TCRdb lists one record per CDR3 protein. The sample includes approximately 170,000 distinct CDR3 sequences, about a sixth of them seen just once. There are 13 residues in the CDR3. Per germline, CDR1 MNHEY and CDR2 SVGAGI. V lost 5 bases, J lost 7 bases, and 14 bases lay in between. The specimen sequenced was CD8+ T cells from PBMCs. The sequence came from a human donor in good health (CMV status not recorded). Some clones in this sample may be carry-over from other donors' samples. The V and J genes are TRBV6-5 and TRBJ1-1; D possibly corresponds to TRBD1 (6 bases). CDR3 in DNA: TGTGCCAGCAGTCCAGGGGTTCCGAGTGAAGCTTTCTTT. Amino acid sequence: CASSPGVPSEAFF.